This T cell receptor beta chain was retrieved from a study of T cell responses to AZD1222 COVID-19 vaccine. The germline V gene encodes CDR1 SNHLY and CDR2 FYNNEI. This CDR3 comprises 16 residues. The V gene end was trimmed by 3 bases and the J gene end by 3 bases; junction bases not matched to a gene: 6. The protocol was immunoSEQ multiplex PCR, while the TCRdb copy is restricted to in-frame clones and leaves out a portion. The repertoire holds about 140,000 clones, with about 90% as singletons. The chain joins TRBV2 to TRBJ2-3, with TRBD2 matching over 10 bases. The sequence was obtained from an adult in good health. Sample: peripheral blood, taken on day 0 of AZD1222 vaccination. CDR3: CASSDGLAVRTDTQYF. In nucleotides, the CDR3 is TGTGCCAGCAGTGACGGACTAGCGGTGAGAACAGATACGCAGTATTTT.